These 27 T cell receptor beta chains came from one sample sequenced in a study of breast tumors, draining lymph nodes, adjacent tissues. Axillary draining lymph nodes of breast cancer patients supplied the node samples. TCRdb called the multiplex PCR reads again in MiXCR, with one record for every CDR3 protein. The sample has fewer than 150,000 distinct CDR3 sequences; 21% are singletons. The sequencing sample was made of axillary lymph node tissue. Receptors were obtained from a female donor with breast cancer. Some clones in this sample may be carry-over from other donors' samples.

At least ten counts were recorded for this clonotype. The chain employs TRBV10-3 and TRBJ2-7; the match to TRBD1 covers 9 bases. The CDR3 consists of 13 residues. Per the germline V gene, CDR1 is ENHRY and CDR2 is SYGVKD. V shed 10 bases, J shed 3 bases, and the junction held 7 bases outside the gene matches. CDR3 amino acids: CATRDRVGYEQYF. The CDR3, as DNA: TGTGCCACCCGGGACAGGGTCGGCTACGAGCAGTACTTC.

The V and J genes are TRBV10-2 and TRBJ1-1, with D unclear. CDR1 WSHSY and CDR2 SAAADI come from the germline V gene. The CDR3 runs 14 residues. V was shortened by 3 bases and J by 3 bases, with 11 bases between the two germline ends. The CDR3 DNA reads TGCGCCAGCAGTGAAAGAGGTGGGGACACTGAAGCTTTCTTT. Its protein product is CASSERGGDTEAFF.

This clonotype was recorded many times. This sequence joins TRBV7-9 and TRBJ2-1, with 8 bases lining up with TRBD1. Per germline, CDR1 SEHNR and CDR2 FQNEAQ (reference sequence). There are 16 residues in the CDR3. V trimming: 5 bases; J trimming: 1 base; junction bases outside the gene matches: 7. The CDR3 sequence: CASSRWTGSSYNEQFF. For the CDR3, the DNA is TGTGCCAGCAGCCGTTGGACAGGGTCTTCCTACAATGAGCAGTTCTTC.

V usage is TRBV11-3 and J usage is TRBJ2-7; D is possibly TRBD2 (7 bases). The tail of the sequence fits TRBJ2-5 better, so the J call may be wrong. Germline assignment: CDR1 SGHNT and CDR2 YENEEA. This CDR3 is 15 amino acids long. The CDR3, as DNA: TGTGCCAGCAGCATAGGGAGGGGGACCCAAGAGACCCAGTACTTC. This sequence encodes CASSIGRGTQETQYF.

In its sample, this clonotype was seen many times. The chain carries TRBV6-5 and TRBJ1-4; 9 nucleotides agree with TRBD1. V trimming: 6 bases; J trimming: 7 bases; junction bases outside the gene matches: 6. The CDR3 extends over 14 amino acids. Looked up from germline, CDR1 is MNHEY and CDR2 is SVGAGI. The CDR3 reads CASREGQGFEKLFF. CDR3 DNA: TGTGCCAGCAGGGAGGGACAGGGTTTTGAAAAACTGTTTTTT.

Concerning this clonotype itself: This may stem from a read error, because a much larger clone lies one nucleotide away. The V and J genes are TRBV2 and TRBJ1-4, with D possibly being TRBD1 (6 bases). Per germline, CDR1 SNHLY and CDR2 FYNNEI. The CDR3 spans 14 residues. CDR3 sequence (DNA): TGTGCCAGCGGTGATTCCGGGACACCGGAAAAACTGTTTTTT. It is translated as CASGDSGTPEKLFF.

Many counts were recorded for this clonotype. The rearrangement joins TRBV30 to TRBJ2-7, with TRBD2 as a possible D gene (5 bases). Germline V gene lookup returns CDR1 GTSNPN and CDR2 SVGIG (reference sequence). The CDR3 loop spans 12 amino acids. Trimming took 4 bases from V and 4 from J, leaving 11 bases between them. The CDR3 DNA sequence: TGTGCCTGGACCCCGTCGGGGTACGAGCAGTACTTC. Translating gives CAWTPSGYEQYF.

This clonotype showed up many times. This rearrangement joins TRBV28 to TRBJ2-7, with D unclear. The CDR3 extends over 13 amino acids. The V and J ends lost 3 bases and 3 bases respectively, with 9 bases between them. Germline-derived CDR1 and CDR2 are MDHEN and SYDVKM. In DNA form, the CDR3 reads TGTGCCAGCAGTTTGAACAGAGGCTACGAGCAGTACTTC. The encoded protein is CASSLNRGYEQYF. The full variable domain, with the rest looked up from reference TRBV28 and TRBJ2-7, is DVKVTQSSRYLVKRTGEKVFLECVQDMDHENMFWYRQDPGLGLRLIYFSYDVKMKEKGDIPEGYSVSREKKERFSLILESASTNQTSMYLCASSLNRGYEQYFGPGTRLTVT.

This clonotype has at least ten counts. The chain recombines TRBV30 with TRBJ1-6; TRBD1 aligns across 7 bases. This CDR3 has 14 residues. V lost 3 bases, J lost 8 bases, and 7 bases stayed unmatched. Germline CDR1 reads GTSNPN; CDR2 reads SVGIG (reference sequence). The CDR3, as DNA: TGTGCCTGGAGACCCCCGGGACAGTATTCACCCCTCCACTTT. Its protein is CAWRPPGQYSPLHF. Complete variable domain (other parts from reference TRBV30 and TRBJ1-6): SQTIHQWPATLVQPVGSPLSLECTVEGTSNPNLYWYRQAAGRGLQLLFYSVGIGQISSEVPQNLSASRPQDRQFILSSKKLLLSDSGFYLCAWRPPGQYSPLHFGNGTRLTVT.

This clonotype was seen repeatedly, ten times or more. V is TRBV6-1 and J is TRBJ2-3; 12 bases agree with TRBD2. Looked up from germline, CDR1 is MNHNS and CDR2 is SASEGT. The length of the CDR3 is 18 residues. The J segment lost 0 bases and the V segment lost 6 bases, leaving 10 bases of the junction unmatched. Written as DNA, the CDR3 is TGTGCCAGCAGCTATCCCCAAGGACTAGCGGGGAGCACAGATACGCAGTATTTT. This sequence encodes CASSYPQGLAGSTDTQYF.

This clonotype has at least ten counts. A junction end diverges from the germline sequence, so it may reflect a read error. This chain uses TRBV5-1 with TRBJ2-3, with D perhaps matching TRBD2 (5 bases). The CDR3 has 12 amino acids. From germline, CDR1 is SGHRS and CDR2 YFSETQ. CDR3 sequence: CASSLATDTQYF. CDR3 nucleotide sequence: TGTGCCAGCAGCTTAGCGACAGATACGCAGTATTTT.

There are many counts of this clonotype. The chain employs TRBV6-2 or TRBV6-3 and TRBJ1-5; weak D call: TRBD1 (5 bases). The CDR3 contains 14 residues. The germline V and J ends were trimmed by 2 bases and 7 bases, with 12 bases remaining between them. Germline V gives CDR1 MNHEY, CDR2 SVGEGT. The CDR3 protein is CASSYPRQGQPQHF. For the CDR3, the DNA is TGTGCCAGCAGTTACCCTCGGCAGGGCCAGCCCCAGCATTTT.

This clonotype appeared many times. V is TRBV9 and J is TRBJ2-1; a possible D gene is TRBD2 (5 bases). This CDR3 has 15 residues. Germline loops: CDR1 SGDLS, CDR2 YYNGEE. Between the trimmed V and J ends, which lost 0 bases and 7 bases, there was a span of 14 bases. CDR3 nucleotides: TGTGCCAGCAGCGTAGGCGGGCAGGCTCGGAATGAGCAGTTCTTC. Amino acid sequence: CASSVGGQARNEQFF.

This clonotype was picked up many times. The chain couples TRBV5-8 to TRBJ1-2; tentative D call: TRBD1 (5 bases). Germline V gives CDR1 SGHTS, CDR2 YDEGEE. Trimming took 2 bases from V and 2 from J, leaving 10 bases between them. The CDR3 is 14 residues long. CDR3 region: CASSLGHRNYGYTF. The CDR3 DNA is TGTGCCAGCAGCTTAGGACATCGCAACTATGGCTACACCTTC.

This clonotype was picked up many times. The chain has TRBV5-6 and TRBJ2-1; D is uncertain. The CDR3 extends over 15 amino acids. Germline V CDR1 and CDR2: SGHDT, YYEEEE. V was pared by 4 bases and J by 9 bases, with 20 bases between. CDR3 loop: CASSLQSNSLFEQFF. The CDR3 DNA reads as TGTGCCAGCAGCCTACAAAGCAATTCCTTGTTTGAGCAGTTCTTC.

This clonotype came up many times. The CDR3 protein is CASRTPGRDTGELFF. The CDR3 DNA sequence: TGTGCCAGTAGAACTCCCGGGAGGGACACCGGGGAGCTGTTTTTT. The J gene is TRBJ2-2, the V gene TRBV19, with TRBD2 matching 8 bases. The length of the CDR3 is 15 residues. The V gene end was trimmed by 6 bases and the J gene end by 3 bases; junction bases not matched to a gene: 6. CDR1 and CDR2 (germline): LNHDA, SQIVND (reference sequence).

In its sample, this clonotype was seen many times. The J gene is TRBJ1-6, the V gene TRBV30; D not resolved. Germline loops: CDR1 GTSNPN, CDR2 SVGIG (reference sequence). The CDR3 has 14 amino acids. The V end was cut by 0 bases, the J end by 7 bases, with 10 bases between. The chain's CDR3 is CAWSVGSWNSPLHF. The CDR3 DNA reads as TGTGCCTGGAGTGTTGGATCGTGGAATTCACCCCTCCACTTT. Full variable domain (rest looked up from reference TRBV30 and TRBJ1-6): SQTIHQWPATLVQPVGSPLSLECTVEGTSNPNLYWYRQAAGRGLQLLFYSVGIGQISSEVPQNLSASRPQDRQFILSSKKLLLSDSGFYLCAWSVGSWNSPLHFGNGTRLTVT.

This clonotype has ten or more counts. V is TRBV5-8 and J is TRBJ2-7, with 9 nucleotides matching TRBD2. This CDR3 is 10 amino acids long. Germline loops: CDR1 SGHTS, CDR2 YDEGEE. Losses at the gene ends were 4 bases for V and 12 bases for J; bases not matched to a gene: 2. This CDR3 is CASSRGGGYF. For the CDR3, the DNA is TGTGCCAGCAGCCGCGGGGGGGGGTACTTC.

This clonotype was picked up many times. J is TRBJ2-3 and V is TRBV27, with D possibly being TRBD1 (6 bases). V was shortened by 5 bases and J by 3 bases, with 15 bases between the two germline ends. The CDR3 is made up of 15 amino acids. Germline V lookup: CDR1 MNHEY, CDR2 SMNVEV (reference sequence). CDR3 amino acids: CASSMGTIRTDTQYF. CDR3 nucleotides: TGTGCCAGCAGTATGGGGACAATACGGACAGATACGCAGTATTTT.

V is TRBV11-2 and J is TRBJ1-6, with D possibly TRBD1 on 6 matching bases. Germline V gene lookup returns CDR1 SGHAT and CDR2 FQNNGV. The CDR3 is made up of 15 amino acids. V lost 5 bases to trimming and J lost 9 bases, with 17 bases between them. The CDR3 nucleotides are TGTGCCAGCAGCGTCCACAGGGAAGCGGCTTCACCCCTCCACTTT. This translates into CASSVHREAASPLHF.

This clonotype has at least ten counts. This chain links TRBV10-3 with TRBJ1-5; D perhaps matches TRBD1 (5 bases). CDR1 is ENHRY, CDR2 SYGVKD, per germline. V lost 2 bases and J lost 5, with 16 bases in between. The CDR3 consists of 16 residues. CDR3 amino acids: CAISEKGHADHQPQHF. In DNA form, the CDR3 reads TGTGCCATCAGTGAGAAAGGACACGCGGATCATCAGCCCCAGCATTTT.

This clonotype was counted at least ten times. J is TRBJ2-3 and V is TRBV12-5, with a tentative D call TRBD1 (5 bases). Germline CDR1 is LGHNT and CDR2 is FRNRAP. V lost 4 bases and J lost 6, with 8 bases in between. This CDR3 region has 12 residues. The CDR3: CASGSRADTQYF. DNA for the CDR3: TGTGCTAGTGGTTCCAGGGCTGATACGCAGTATTTT.

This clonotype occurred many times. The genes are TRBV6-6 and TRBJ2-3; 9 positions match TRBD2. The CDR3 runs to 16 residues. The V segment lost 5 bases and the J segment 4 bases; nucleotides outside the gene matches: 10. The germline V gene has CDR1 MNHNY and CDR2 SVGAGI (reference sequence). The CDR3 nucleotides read TGTGCCAGCAGTCCAGGGACTAGCAGGGGTGCAGATACGCAGTATTTT. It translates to CASSPGTSRGADTQYF.

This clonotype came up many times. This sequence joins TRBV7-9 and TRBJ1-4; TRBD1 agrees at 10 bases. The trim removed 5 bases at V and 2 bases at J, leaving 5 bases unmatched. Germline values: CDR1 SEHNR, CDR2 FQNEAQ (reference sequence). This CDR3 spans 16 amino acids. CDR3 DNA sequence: TGTGCCAGCAGCCCAGACAGGGGGCATACTAATGAAAAACTGTTTTTT. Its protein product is CASSPDRGHTNEKLFF.

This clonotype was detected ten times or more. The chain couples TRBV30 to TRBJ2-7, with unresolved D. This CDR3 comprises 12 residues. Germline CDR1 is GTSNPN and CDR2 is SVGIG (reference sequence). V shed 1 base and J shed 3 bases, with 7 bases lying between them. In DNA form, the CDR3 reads TGTGCCTGGAGTGGAATGGGCTACGAGCAGTACTTC. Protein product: CAWSGMGYEQYF.

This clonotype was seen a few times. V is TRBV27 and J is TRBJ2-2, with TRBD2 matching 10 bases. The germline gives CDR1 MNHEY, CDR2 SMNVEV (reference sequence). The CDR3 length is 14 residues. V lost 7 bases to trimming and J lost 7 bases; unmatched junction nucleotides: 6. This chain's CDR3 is CASTRLAGDGELFF. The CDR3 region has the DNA TGTGCCAGCACTCGACTAGCGGGCGACGGGGAGCTGTTTTTT.

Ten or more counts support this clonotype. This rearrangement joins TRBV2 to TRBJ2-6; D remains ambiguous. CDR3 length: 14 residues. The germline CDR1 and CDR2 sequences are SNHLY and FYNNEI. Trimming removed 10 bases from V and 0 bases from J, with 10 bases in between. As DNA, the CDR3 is TGTGCCACCCAACGGAGCTCTGGGGCCAACGTCCTGACTTTC. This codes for CATQRSSGANVLTF.